These 21 T cell receptor beta chains were all obtained from the same sample, sequenced in a study of OX40 agonist ivuxolimab in advanced cancers. Measured with immunoSEQ multiplex PCR; TCRdb has only the in-frame clones, and not every one. The table has 65,000 to 75,000 clones, 80% to 90% seen once; the top ten hold approximately 2%. Sequencing used CD4+ or CD8+ T cells sorted from blood, obtained in a trial of the OX40 agonist ivuxolimab. The receptors come from an adult with an advanced solid tumor such as melanoma, head and neck, liver or kidney cancer.

J is TRBJ2-7 and V is TRBV6-5; either TRBD1 or TRBD2 may supply D (5 bases each). The CDR3 covers 11 residues. CDR1 and CDR2 from the germline V gene are MNHEY and SVGAGI. The V end lost 8 bases, the J end lost 9 bases, and 14 bases lay between the germline ends. The CDR3 coding sequence is TGTGCCAGCGGGGCCCTTGGGGGGCAGTACTTC. Amino acids: CASGALGGQYF.

V is TRBV12-2 and J is TRBJ2-1; TRBD2, the table's D call, was not compared with the DNA. TRBV12-2 corresponds to a pseudogene. The CDR3 is 14 amino acids. The CDR3 sequence: CASRLAREGGEQFF. Written as DNA, the CDR3 is TGTGCAAGTCGCTTAGCGCGGGAGGGGGGTGAGCAGTTCTTC.

The rearrangement uses TRBV2 and TRBJ2-5; D is ambiguous. V was trimmed by 8 bases and J by 3 bases, leaving 7 bases between them. The germline gives CDR1 SNHLY, CDR2 FYNNEI. There are 11 residues in the CDR3. The CDR3 region has the DNA TGTGCCAGCGCGTCGGAAGAGACCCAGTACTTC. It translates to CASASEETQYF.

The chain links TRBV19 to TRBJ2-2, with TRBD1 identical over 12 bases. There are 17 residues in the CDR3. CDR1 is LNHDA, CDR2 SQIVND, per germline (reference sequence). V lost 6 bases, J lost 3 bases, and 8 bases stayed unmatched. The CDR3 coding sequence is TGTGCCAGTAGCGCCCGGGACAGGGGGCGAGACACCGGGGAGCTGTTTTTT. It yields the protein CASSARDRGRDTGELFF.

This chain links TRBV7-2 with TRBJ2-5; the match to TRBD2 covers 15 bases. The J segment lost 4 bases and the V segment lost 5 bases, leaving 8 bases of the junction unmatched. The germline V gene encodes CDR1 SGHTA and CDR2 FQGNSA. The CDR3 is 17 amino acids. In DNA, the CDR3 is TGTGCCAGCAGCCCCACCGGACTAGCGGGAGGGAGAGAGACCCAGTACTTC. Its protein product is CASSPTGLAGGRETQYF.

CDR3 sequence reads: CSAPRDTEAFF. In DNA, the CDR3 is TGCAGTGCCCCCCGGGACACTGAAGCTTTCTTT. The rearrangement joins TRBV20-1 to TRBJ1-1, with D uncertain. The V end was cut by 6 bases, the J end by 3 bases, with 8 bases between. This CDR3 comprises 11 residues. Germline-derived CDR1 and CDR2 are DFQATT and SNEGSKA (reference sequence).

The rearrangement uses TRBV29-1 and TRBJ2-7; tentatively, D is TRBD1 (7 bases). Trimming took off 5 bases at V and 3 bases at J, with 14 bases between the two ends. The CDR3 spans 13 residues. Per germline, CDR1 SQVTM and CDR2 ANQGSEA. The CDR3 nucleotides read TGCAGCGTTCTTCCGCAGGGGGGCTACGAGCAGTACTTC. Translation: CSVLPQGGYEQYF.

The chain uses TRBV11-2 and TRBJ2-2; D may correspond to TRBD1 or TRBD2 (5 bases each). The CDR3 sequence is 14 residues long. The V and J ends lost 3 bases and 6 bases respectively, with 11 bases between them. Germline V CDR1 and CDR2: SGHAT, FQNNGV. This CDR3 reads CASSLMGDAGELFF. The CDR3 coding sequence is TGTGCCAGCAGCTTGATGGGGGACGCCGGGGAGCTGTTTTTT. Full variable domain (remainder filled in from reference TRBV11-2 and TRBJ2-2): EAGVAQSPRYKIIEKRQSVAFWCNPISGHATLYWYQQILGQGPKLLIQFQNNGVVDDSQLPKDRFSAERLKGVDSTLKIQPAKLEDSAVYLCASSLMGDAGELFFGEGSRLTVL.

The chain joins TRBV2 to TRBJ1-1; D remains unclear. CDR1 is SNHLY and CDR2 is FYNNEI in the germline V gene. The CDR3 runs 13 residues. V shed 7 bases and J shed 11 bases, with 20 bases lying between them. The CDR3: CASKFIANRWAFF. In DNA form, the CDR3 reads TGTGCCAGCAAATTCATAGCCAATCGGTGGGCTTTCTTT.

The V call is TRBV4-3, the J call TRBJ2-7; TRBD2 agrees at 7 bases. V gave up 0 bases and J gave up 4 bases; unmatched junction bases: 0. The CDR3 spans 13 residues. Germline CDR1 reads LGHNA; CDR2 reads YSLEER. The CDR3 sequence: CASSQEAGYEQYF. The CDR3, as DNA: TGCGCCAGCAGCCAAGAAGCGGGGTACGAGCAGTACTTC.

The chain couples TRBV7-2 to TRBJ2-2, with 10 positions matching TRBD2. V shed 5 bases and J 5 bases; nucleotides not matched to a gene: 8. This CDR3 region has 16 residues. Germline CDR1 SGHTA, CDR2 FQGNSA. CDR3: CASSGGSGGLTGELFF. The CDR3 coding sequence is TGTGCCAGCAGCGGTGGTAGCGGGGGGCTTACCGGGGAGCTGTTTTTT.

J is TRBJ2-5 and V is TRBV2, with 8 bases matching TRBD1. Germline loops: CDR1 SNHLY, CDR2 FYNNEI. After removal of 7 bases from V and 4 bases from J, the junction contained 5 bases not matched to a gene. The CDR3 has 13 amino acids. The CDR3 DNA is TGTGCCAGCATCAGGGGGCGCTTAGAGACCCAGTACTTC. This codes for CASIRGRLETQYF.

The genes are TRBV30 and TRBJ2-7; D is uncertain. V lost 5 bases and J 2 bases, leaving 7 bases between the germline ends. From germline, CDR1 is GTSNPN and CDR2 SVGIG (reference sequence). CDR3 size: 11 residues. In nucleotides, the CDR3 is TGTGCCTGGGGGCGGACCTACGAGCAGTACTTC. Protein: CAWGRTYEQYF.

The chain is built from TRBV5-1 and TRBJ2-5; 9 bases agree with TRBD1. Germline-derived CDR1 and CDR2 are SGHRS and YFSETQ. The CDR3 has 16 residues. Unmatched junction bases numbered 11, after V lost 4 bases and J lost 4 bases. The DNA of the CDR3 is TGCGCCAGCAGCGTGGGGACAGGGTACTCAGGAGAGACCCAGTACTTC. Its translation is CASSVGTGYSGETQYF.

The chain has TRBV7-9 and TRBJ1-4, with 10 bases lining up with TRBD1. The CDR3 covers 14 residues. The V and J ends lost 5 bases and 6 bases, in that order; junction bases with no gene match: 3. The V gene's germline CDR1 is SEHNR and CDR2 FQNEAQ (reference sequence). The CDR3 region is CASSPTGGYEKLFF. The DNA of the CDR3 is TGTGCCAGCAGCCCGACAGGGGGCTATGAAAAACTGTTTTTT.

This chain links TRBV4-2 with TRBJ2-3; the D gene is possibly TRBD1 (5 bases). The CDR3 totals 20 residues. V lost 1 base and J 1 base, leaving 24 bases between the germline ends. Looked up from germline, CDR1 is LGHNA and CDR2 is YNFKEQ. Here the CDR3 reads CASSQVSGPAQGHGTDTQYF. The CDR3 nucleotides are TGTGCCAGCAGCCAAGTCTCCGGACCCGCTCAGGGTCACGGCACAGATACGCAGTATTTT.

The table lists this clone with a few counts. V and J are TRBV9 and TRBJ1-5, with 10 bases identical to TRBD1. Losses at the gene ends were 4 bases for V and 3 bases for J; bases not matched to a gene: 4. From germline, CDR1 is SGDLS and CDR2 YYNGEE. The CDR3 extends over 15 amino acids. Here the CDR3 reads CASSPGQGDNQPQHF. DNA for the CDR3: TGTGCCAGCAGCCCAGGACAGGGGGACAATCAGCCCCAGCATTTT.

The chain has TRBV7-2 and TRBJ1-1; tentatively, D is TRBD1 (5 bases). The germline V and J ends were trimmed by 7 bases and 4 bases, with 16 bases remaining between them. Per the germline V gene, CDR1 is SGHTA and CDR2 is FQGNSA. The CDR3 totals 14 residues. CDR3 protein: CASTSQGIGTEAFF. CDR3 in DNA: TGTGCCAGCACCAGTCAGGGTATTGGCACTGAAGCTTTCTTT.

V gene TRBV6-1 combines with J gene TRBJ1-4; no clear D. From germline, CDR1 is MNHNS and CDR2 SASEGT. The CDR3 is 16 residues long. Trimming removed 0 bases at V and 2 bases at J, with 10 bases between. CDR3 DNA sequence: TGTGCCAGCAGTGAAGCAGGGAGGGTGACTAATGAAAAACTGTTTTTT. The encoded protein is CASSEAGRVTNEKLFF.

The chain joins TRBV19 to TRBJ1-5; D is unresolved. V dropped 3 bases and J dropped 2 bases, with 5 bases sitting between them. The length of the CDR3 is 13 residues. Germline assignment: CDR1 LNHDA and CDR2 SQIVND (reference sequence). CDR3 loop: CASSIPGNQPQHF. Written as DNA, the CDR3 is TGTGCCAGTAGTATCCCGGGCAATCAGCCCCAGCATTTT.

The rearrangement uses TRBV4-1 and TRBJ1-4; 10 nucleotides match TRBD1. The germline V gene encodes CDR1 MGHRA and CDR2 YSYEKL. The CDR3 spans 17 residues. V lost 4 bases, J lost 1 base, and 6 bases stayed unmatched. The CDR3 spells CASSPQTGGLTNEKLFF. CDR3 DNA sequence: TGCGCCAGCAGCCCTCAGACAGGGGGCTTAACTAATGAAAAACTGTTTTTT.